Each of the 29 T cell receptor beta chains below was sequenced from the same sample in a study of early stage breast cancer tumors. The protocol was immunoSEQ multiplex PCR, while the TCRdb copy is restricted to in-frame clones and leaves out a portion. The repertoire holds about 38,000 clones, with 70% to 85% as singletons. Sequences were obtained from blood. These receptors originate from a person aged 55 to 75 with breast cancer.

CDR3 loop: CAISDPGLAGPGGDTQYF. DNA of the CDR3: TGTGCCATCAGTGACCCAGGACTAGCGGGACCAGGCGGAGATACGCAGTATTTT. The genes are TRBV10-3 and TRBJ2-3, with TRBD2 matching 12 bases. The V segment lost 3 bases and the J segment 5 bases; nucleotides outside the gene matches: 12. Germline V gene lookup returns CDR1 ENHRY and CDR2 SYGVKD. This CDR3 has 18 amino acids.

V gene TRBV2 combines with J gene TRBJ2-2, with TRBD1 matching over 8 bases. The V segment lost 5 bases and the J segment 7 bases; nucleotides outside the gene matches: 9. CDR1 SNHLY and CDR2 FYNNEI come from the germline V gene. CDR3 length: 15 amino acids. The CDR3, as DNA: TGTGCCAGCAGTTACCTCAGGGGGCTCGGCGGGGAGCTGTTTTTT. Residues: CASSYLRGLGGELFF. Complete variable domain (other parts from reference TRBV2 and TRBJ2-2): EPEVTQTPSHQVTQMGQEVILRCVPISNHLYFYWYRQILGQKVEFLVSFYNNEISEKSEIFDDQFSVERPDGSNFTLKIRSTKLEDSAMYFCASSYLRGLGGELFFGEGSRLTVL.

The V and J genes are TRBV28 and TRBJ2-7, with 8 bases matching TRBD1. V lost 6 bases, J lost 0 bases, and 7 bases stayed unmatched. The length of the CDR3 is 15 residues. Germline loops: CDR1 MDHEN, CDR2 SYDVKM. The CDR3 is CASSSQGASSYEQYF. DNA of the CDR3: TGTGCCAGCAGCTCTCAGGGGGCTAGCTCCTACGAGCAGTACTTC. Together with reference TRBV28 and TRBJ2-7, the CDR3 gives the full variable domain: DVKVTQSSRYLVKRTGEKVFLECVQDMDHENMFWYRQDPGLGLRLIYFSYDVKMKEKGDIPEGYSVSREKKERFSLILESASTNQTSMYLCASSSQGASSYEQYFGPGTRLTVT.

This chain uses TRBV7-2 with TRBJ1-2; D not resolved. CDR1 and CDR2 from the germline V gene are SGHTA and FQGNSA. Trimming pared 1 base from V and 4 bases from J, leaving 7 bases between. The CDR3 has 13 residues. The CDR3 region is CASSLEQPYGYTF. DNA for the CDR3: TGTGCCAGCAGCTTAGAACAGCCCTATGGCTACACCTTC. Full variable domain (outside the CDR3, taken from reference TRBV7-2 and TRBJ1-2): GAGVSQSPSNKVTEKGKDVELRCDPISGHTALYWYRQSLGQGLEFLIYFQGNSAPDKSGLPSDRFSAERTGGSVSTLTIQRTQQEDSAVYLCASSLEQPYGYTFGSGTRLTVV.

CDR3 DNA sequence: TGTGCCTGGAGTGTCGGATTTGAAGCTTTCTTT. Translating gives CAWSVGFEAFF. The rearrangement uses TRBV30 and TRBJ1-1, with D unresolved. The germline gives CDR1 GTSNPN, CDR2 SVGIG (reference sequence). Between the trimmed V and J ends, which lost 0 bases and 7 bases, there was a span of 6 bases. The CDR3 sequence is 11 residues long. Based on the CDR3 plus reference TRBV30 and TRBJ1-1, the full variable domain is SQTIHQWPATLVQPVGSPLSLECTVEGTSNPNLYWYRQAAGRGLQLLFYSVGIGQISSEVPQNLSASRPQDRQFILSSKKLLLSDSGFYLCAWSVGFEAFFGQGTRLTVV.

The gene calls are TRBV15 and TRBJ2-3; a possible D gene is TRBD2 (7 bases). Trimming shortened V by 5 bases and J by 3 bases, and 9 bases separated the two germline ends. CDR3 size: 13 residues. Germline V gene lookup returns CDR1 LNHNV and CDR2 YYDKDF (reference sequence). Here the CDR3 DNA reads TGTGCCACCAGCGGGGGGGCGACAGATACGCAGTATTTT. Translating it yields CATSGGATDTQYF.

The gene calls are TRBV11-2 and TRBJ2-7; the match to TRBD2 covers 13 bases. J lost 5 bases, V lost 6 bases, and 1 base had no gene match. The CDR3 runs to 13 residues. In germline, CDR1 is SGHAT, CDR2 FQNNGV. CDR3 DNA: TGTGCCAGCAGGGGGACTAGCGGGAACGAGCAGTACTTC. Translation gives CASRGTSGNEQYF.

The V call is TRBV14, the J call TRBJ2-1, with 7 bases aligning to TRBD1. The germline gives CDR1 SGHDN, CDR2 FVKESK. Trimming took 1 base from V and 9 from J; bases not matched to a gene: 15. The CDR3 is 17 amino acids. CDR3 loop: CASSQVIGGATRVEQFF. The DNA of the CDR3 is TGTGCCAGCAGCCAAGTGATAGGGGGCGCGACCAGGGTTGAGCAGTTCTTC.

The rearrangement joins TRBV11-1 to TRBJ1-1; the D is unclear. The CDR3 sequence is 12 residues long. The germline V gene has CDR1 SGHAT and CDR2 FQDESV (reference sequence). Trimming removed 4 bases from V and 5 bases from J, with 8 bases in between. DNA of the CDR3: TGTGCCAGCAGCTCGGGGTGGACTGAAGCTTTCTTT. Protein sequence: CASSSGWTEAFF.

CDR3 region: CASSRTGGARTGELFF. The CDR3 DNA is TGTGCCAGCAGCAGAACAGGGGGCGCAAGGACCGGGGAGCTGTTTTTT. The genes are TRBV5-4 and TRBJ2-2; 9 positions agree with TRBD1. The J segment lost 5 bases and the V segment lost 4 bases, leaving 9 bases of the junction unmatched. The CDR3 has 16 residues. Germline CDR1 is SGHNT and CDR2 is YYREEE (reference sequence).

The chain combines TRBV7-9 with TRBJ2-1; TRBD2 agrees at 7 bases. V lost 2 bases to trimming and J lost 8 bases; unmatched junction nucleotides: 9. Germline lookup yields CDR1 SEHNR and CDR2 FQNEAQ (reference sequence). The CDR3 is 15 amino acids. CDR3 DNA: TGTGCCAGCAGCTTAAAAGCGGGATCGGACCATGAGCAGTTCTTC. It codes for CASSLKAGSDHEQFF.

This clone was recorded once. The gene calls are TRBV15 and TRBJ1-2; a possible D gene is TRBD1 (6 bases). The CDR3 contains 12 residues. Germline assignment: CDR1 LNHNV and CDR2 YYDKDF (reference sequence). The V gene lost 3 bases and the J gene lost 8 bases, with 10 bases spanning the gap. In nucleotides, the CDR3 is TGTGCCACCAGCAGGGGGGGCGTGGGCTACACCTTC. Its protein product is CATSRGGVGYTF.

In its sample, this clone was seen a few times. The chain joins TRBV4-1 to TRBJ1-2; no firm D call. The V and J ends lost 0 bases and 2 bases respectively, with 10 bases between them. Germline V gene sequence: CDR1 MGHRA, CDR2 YSYEKL. This CDR3 comprises 15 residues. In DNA, the CDR3 is TGCGCCAGCAGCCAAGATACCGCCCTGAACTATGGCTACACCTTC. It encodes CASSQDTALNYGYTF.

The V call is TRBV7-6, the J call TRBJ2-2, with unresolved D. The CDR3 contains 15 residues. The germline V gene has CDR1 SGHVS and CDR2 FNYEAQ. V dropped 0 bases and J dropped 3 bases, with 8 bases sitting between them. This chain's CDR3 is CASSLAGMDTGELFF. As DNA, the CDR3 is TGTGCCAGCAGCTTAGCGGGCATGGACACCGGGGAGCTGTTTTTT.

The V gene is TRBV5-5, the J gene TRBJ1-1; a possible D gene is TRBD1 (5 bases). Germline V lookup: CDR1 SGHKS, CDR2 YYEKEE (reference sequence). CDR3 length equals 14 residues. The V end was cut by 1 base, the J end by 1 base, with 8 bases between. The CDR3 bases are TGTGCCAGCAGCTTGAGGGGCTGGAACACTGAAGCTTTCTTT. Encoded protein: CASSLRGWNTEAFF.

There are a few counts of this clone. The J gene is TRBJ1-2, the V gene TRBV30, with a weak D call TRBD1 (5 bases). V lost 4 bases and J 4 bases, leaving 16 bases between the germline ends. Germline V lookup: CDR1 GTSNPN, CDR2 SVGIG (reference sequence). The CDR3 length is 14 residues. The CDR3 DNA reads as TGTGCCTGGAATCATAGAGGTAGGGGCTATGGCTACACCTTC. Amino acids: CAWNHRGRGYGYTF. Full variable domain (rest looked up from reference TRBV30 and TRBJ1-2): SQTIHQWPATLVQPVGSPLSLECTVEGTSNPNLYWYRQAAGRGLQLLFYSVGIGQISSEVPQNLSASRPQDRQFILSSKKLLLSDSGFYLCAWNHRGRGYGYTFGSGTRLTVV.

This clone was seen only a few times. J is TRBJ1-1 and V is TRBV5-4; D remains unclear. The germline V gene encodes CDR1 SGHNT and CDR2 YYREEE (reference sequence). V lost 0 bases and J 5 bases, leaving 14 bases between the germline ends. CDR3 size: 15 residues. CDR3 amino acids: CASSLVGPFRTEAFF. The DNA of the CDR3 is TGTGCCAGCAGCTTGGTGGGTCCTTTCAGGACTGAAGCTTTCTTT.

The rearrangement links TRBV6-5 to TRBJ1-1, with a weak D call TRBD1 (6 bases). This CDR3 is 14 amino acids long. V was pared by 6 bases and J by 4 bases, with 15 bases between. Germline CDR1 MNHEY, CDR2 SVGAGI. The CDR3 coding sequence is TGTGCCAGCAGAAAAGGTGGGGGCGTCACTGAAGCTTTCTTT. Protein: CASRKGGGVTEAFF.

This clone was detected only once. This chain joins TRBV7-9 and TRBJ2-5; the D gene is possibly TRBD1 (5 bases). Germline assignment: CDR1 SEHNR and CDR2 FQNEAQ (reference sequence). CDR3 length: 13 residues. Trimming pared 7 bases from V and 5 bases from J, leaving 14 bases between. The CDR3 loop is CASTPAGSETQYF. The CDR3 nucleotides are TGTGCCAGCACCCCCGCAGGGTCGGAGACCCAGTACTTC.

V gene TRBV5-1 combines with J gene TRBJ2-7; TRBD2 is a possible D gene (5 bases). The CDR3 length is 15 residues. The V end lost 4 bases, the J end lost 6 bases, and 20 bases lay between the germline ends. Looked up from germline, CDR1 is SGHRS and CDR2 is YFSETQ. The CDR3 nucleotides are TGCGCCAGCAGCCCCCGGTCGGGTAGCGCACCCGAGCAGTACTTC. Its protein is CASSPRSGSAPEQYF.

The chain links TRBV6-5 to TRBJ1-6; 7 bases are a match to TRBD1. V lost 4 bases and J lost 3; bases outside the gene matches: 6. Germline CDR1 and CDR2: MNHEY and SVGAGI. The CDR3 loop spans 16 amino acids. The CDR3 DNA follows: TGTGCCAGCAGTTCCCGGACAGGAAGCTATAATTCACCCCTCCACTTT. This codes for CASSSRTGSYNSPLHF.

The chain has TRBV7-9 and TRBJ2-3; D remains ambiguous. Germline V lookup: CDR1 SEHNR, CDR2 FQNEAQ (reference sequence). The V and J ends lost 1 base and 6 bases respectively, with 8 bases between them. This CDR3 has 13 residues. Written as DNA, the CDR3 is TGTGCCAGCAGCTTAGATATATCGGATACGCAGTATTTT. Protein: CASSLDISDTQYF.

The chain couples TRBV11-2 to TRBJ2-5, with no clear D. The V gene lost 1 base and the J gene lost 4 bases, with 7 bases spanning the gap. Germline V gene sequence: CDR1 SGHAT, CDR2 FQNNGV. The CDR3 length is 13 residues. CDR3 region: CASSLGVSETQYF. CDR3 nucleotide sequence: TGTGCCAGCAGCTTAGGCGTTTCAGAGACCCAGTACTTC. The full variable domain, with the rest looked up from reference TRBV11-2 and TRBJ2-5, is EAGVAQSPRYKIIEKRQSVAFWCNPISGHATLYWYQQILGQGPKLLIQFQNNGVVDDSQLPKDRFSAERLKGVDSTLKIQPAKLEDSAVYLCASSLGVSETQYFGPGTRLLVL.

Turning to this clone: The germline gene is not matched at one end of the junction; a read error may be the cause. The rearrangement links TRBV5-1 to TRBJ2-5; either TRBD1 or TRBD2 may fit D (5 bases each). The length of the CDR3 is 15 residues. Germline lookup yields CDR1 SGHRS and CDR2 YFSETQ. CDR3 DNA sequence: TGCGCCAGCAGCTTGGGCACAGGAGGCGGAGAGGCCCAGTACTTC. Encoded protein: CASSLGTGGGEAQYF.

The rearrangement joins TRBV19 to TRBJ2-5, with D tentatively TRBD1 (6 bases). The CDR3 consists of 13 residues. The ends were cut back, 11 bases at V and 1 base at J, with 14 bases in the middle. Germline V gene lookup returns CDR1 LNHDA and CDR2 SQIVND (reference sequence). CDR3 protein: CAALQGFQETQYF. In DNA, the CDR3 is TGTGCCGCCTTACAGGGCTTCCAAGAGACCCAGTACTTC.

The chain employs TRBV29-1 and TRBJ1-1, with TRBD1 matching over 7 bases. V gave up 7 bases and J gave up 2 bases; unmatched junction bases: 7. CDR1 SQVTM and CDR2 ANQGSEA come from the germline V gene. The CDR3 sequence is 13 residues long. This chain's CDR3 is CSASLGGNTEAFF. CDR3 DNA: TGCAGCGCCTCCTTAGGGGGCAACACTGAAGCTTTCTTT.

The chain employs TRBV6-1 and TRBJ2-2; perhaps TRBD2 as D (5 bases). Trimming cost V 4 bases and J 3 bases, with 18 bases left between them. Germline values: CDR1 MNHNS, CDR2 SASEGT. The CDR3 is made up of 17 amino acids. CDR3 nucleotides: TGTGCCAGCAGTGGCGGCAGCCGGATCGGGGACACCGGGGAGCTGTTTTTT. Translation gives CASSGGSRIGDTGELFF.

The chain is built from TRBV7-9 and TRBJ1-2, with D hard to call. Germline V gene data show CDR1 as SEHNR and CDR2 as FQNEAQ (reference sequence). The CDR3 is 17 amino acids. V gave up 10 bases and J gave up 0 bases, with 24 bases separating them. Written as DNA, the CDR3 is TGTGCCACCAGACCCGTCGGCGCGCGACCCACTAACTATGGCTACACCTTC. It yields the protein CATRPVGARPTNYGYTF.

The V gene is TRBV18, the J gene TRBJ1-4; perhaps TRBD1 as D (5 bases). The germline V and J ends were trimmed by 3 bases and 6 bases, with 23 bases remaining between them. CDR1 is KGHSH and CDR2 is LQKENI in the germline V gene. This CDR3 contains 18 residues. The CDR3 spells CASSPSASIDRTYEKLFF. CDR3 coding DNA: TGTGCCAGCTCACCTTCGGCTTCTATAGACAGAACATATGAAAAACTGTTTTTT.